These T cell receptor beta chains were read from a single sample in a study of response to subunit inactivated influenza vaccine. TCRdb reprocessed the RT-PCR reads with MiXCR, giving one entry per CDR3 protein. The sample contains 750,000 to 850,000 distinct CDR3 sequences, less than 20% of which appear only once. The specimen comprised PBMCs from blood, sampled 5 days after vaccination. The receptor set was obtained from a man over 45 who received an inactivated influenza vaccine. CDR3s leave out the opening cysteine and the closing phenylalanine or tryptophan. D genes are given only for firm matches.

D gene | V gene | CDR3 protein
- | TRBV2 | ASSSGPGAANVLT
TRBD2 | TRBV12-3/TRBV12-4 | ASSLPAGVQDTQY
- | TRBV5-8 | ASSLDTSNTGELF
TRBD1 | TRBV7-3 | ASSLYPTGERETQY
TRBD1 | TRBV20-1 | SASPDYNNRGTQY
- | TRBV21-1 | ASSKGVLADSYEQY
- | TRBV7-6 | ASSQVGNEQY
TRBD2 | TRBV4-1 | ASSPPGLDYEQY
TRBD1 | TRBV12-3/TRBV12-4 | ASTTWPGGAF
TRBD2 | TRBV12-3/TRBV12-4 | ASSLGTTRETQY
- | TRBV30 | AWRRVGSWDEQF
TRBD1 | TRBV20-1 | SAKDGTARDEQF
- | TRBV6-1 | ASSEGPLPGQPQH
- | TRBV20-1 | SASWDTQY
- | TRBV5-1 | ASSLKGNEQF
- | TRBV15 | ATSPGGAGEKLF
TRBD2 | TRBV18 | ASSPGTSGSYNEQF
TRBD1 | TRBV11-2 | ASSLDRGRLETQY
TRBD2 | TRBV5-1 | ASSFSGSLETQY
- | TRBV7-9 | ASSLGSPSGMFEQF
- | TRBV5-1 | ASSGTGTRSDTQY